These 7 T cell receptor beta chains came from one sample sequenced in a study of CD8+ T cells in alopecia areata. After isolation, RNA underwent reverse transcription to generate cDNA as the sequencing template. This table comes from immunoSEQ multiplex PCR, and its TCRdb copy is limited to in-frame clones, with some not included. The profile covers about 210,000 clones, with under 40% appearing a single time and 0.48% taken by the ten largest. Indicated treatment: oral pan-JAK inhibitor, 5-10 mg twice daily. The source material was CD4+ T cells sorted from blood, sampled at roughly week 30, from a patient treated with tofacitinib. Receptors were obtained from a human donor with alopecia areata.

CDR3 bases: TGTGCCAGCAGCTTGCAGGGGAACTATGGCTACACCTTC. Translated, it gives CASSLQGNYGYTF. The chain combines TRBV5-6 with TRBJ1-2; weak D call: TRBD1 (6 bases). CDR1 is SGHDT, CDR2 YYEEEE, per germline. The CDR3 is 13 residues long. V was clipped by 1 base and J by 2 bases, with 6 bases between them.

This clone occurred a few times. The chain combines TRBV9 with TRBJ2-3; D not resolved. This CDR3 is built from 13 residues. V gave up 4 bases and J gave up 4 bases, with 10 bases separating them. Germline values: CDR1 SGDLS, CDR2 YYNGEE. The CDR3 DNA sequence: TGTGCCAGCAGCCTCTCGGGCCCAGATACGCAGTATTTT. Translated, it gives CASSLSGPDTQYF. Variable domain in full (rest from reference TRBV9 and TRBJ2-3): DSGVTQTPKHLITATGQRVTLRCSPRSGDLSVYWYQQSLDQGLQFLIQYYNGEERAKGNILERFSAQQFPDLHSELNLSSLELGDSALYFCASSLSGPDTQYFGPGTRLTVL.

This chain connects TRBV6-5 to TRBJ2-3; D is uncertain. The germline V gene has CDR1 MNHEY and CDR2 SVGAGI. Trimming shortened V by 7 bases and J by 6 bases, and 5 bases separated the two germline ends. The CDR3 consists of 10 residues. The CDR3 region is CASMGDTQYF. CDR3 DNA: TGTGCCAGCATGGGGGATACGCAGTATTTT.

In this sample, this clone turned up a few times. DNA of the CDR3: TGTGCCAGCAGTGAAGCGGGTTGGACAGATACGCAGTATTTT. Translation gives CASSEAGWTDTQYF. The rearrangement joins TRBV2 to TRBJ2-3; unclear D gene. Trimming took off 0 bases at V and 3 bases at J, with 7 bases between the two ends. This CDR3 spans 14 amino acids. Germline V gene lookup returns CDR1 SNHLY and CDR2 FYNNEI.

The V call is TRBV6-1, the J call TRBJ2-3; TRBD2 might be the D (5 bases). Germline V lookup: CDR1 MNHNS, CDR2 SASEGT. This CDR3 contains 14 residues. V was clipped by 3 bases and J by 3 bases, with 10 bases between them. CDR3 sequence (DNA): TGTGCCAGCAGTGAGAACGGGGTGACAGATACGCAGTATTTT. This encodes CASSENGVTDTQYF.

The gene calls are TRBV4-1 and TRBJ1-2; 9 bases fit TRBD1. Trimming removed 2 bases from V and 7 bases from J; junction bases left unmatched: 11. The V gene's germline CDR1 is MGHRA and CDR2 YSYEKL. This CDR3 is built from 16 residues. Here the CDR3 reads CASSQRYLGQGFGYTF. The CDR3 nucleotides read TGCGCCAGCAGCCAACGATACTTAGGACAGGGGTTTGGCTACACCTTC.

The rearrangement uses TRBV2 and TRBJ1-2; D unresolved. The germline V gene encodes CDR1 SNHLY and CDR2 FYNNEI. This CDR3 spans 13 amino acids. V was cut by 4 bases and J by 6 bases, with 12 bases left in between. CDR3 sequence (DNA): TGTGCCAGCAGTGTATCGGGAAGGGATGGCTACACCTTC. Residues: CASSVSGRDGYTF.